This record looks at one TCR beta chain sequence and its context. Treatment specified: preoperative locoregional IRX-2 cytokine immunotherapy. Preoperative locoregional IRX-2 cytokine immunotherapy was tested in the phase Ib source study. Sequencing used immunoSEQ multiplex PCR; TCRdb keeps in-frame clones, though not all of them. The table lists about 8,000 clones, around 84% of them singletons, with approximately 17% in the top ten. The data are from a study of preoperative IRX-2 immunotherapy in early breast cancer. The source is a human donor with breast cancer. The specimen was tumor tissue, collected after IRX-2 immunotherapy.

CDR3 coding DNA: TGTGCCAGCTCACCAGGGACGGGCGACAATGAGCAGTTCTTC. Translation: CASSPGTGDNEQFF. The chain links TRBV18 to TRBJ2-1; D may be TRBD1 or TRBD2 (5 bases each). Trimming pared 2 bases from V and 5 bases from J, leaving 10 bases between. The CDR3 is made up of 14 amino acids. Germline loops: CDR1 KGHSH, CDR2 LQKENI.